This entry lists 17 T cell receptor beta chains sequenced from one sample in a study of T cell responses to AZD1222 COVID-19 vaccine. Sequencing used immunoSEQ multiplex PCR; TCRdb keeps in-frame clones, though not all of them. The sample includes approximately 150,000 clones, more than 80% of them seen just once. This specimen consisted of peripheral blood, obtained 28 days after the second AZD1222 dose. These receptors were taken from an adult who received the AZD1222 COVID-19 vaccine.

The V call is TRBV18, the J call TRBJ1-1, with TRBD1 matching 8 bases. CDR1 KGHSH and CDR2 LQKENI come from the germline V gene. The CDR3 is made up of 15 amino acids. Unmatched junction bases numbered 7, after V lost 2 bases and J lost 5 bases. The CDR3 protein is CASSPMGQVKTEAFF. The DNA of the CDR3 is TGTGCCAGCTCACCAATGGGACAGGTAAAGACTGAAGCTTTCTTT.

On this clone itself: This specimen includes other DNA sequences encoding the same CDR3. The genes are TRBV7-9 and TRBJ1-4; D is ambiguous. V lost 5 bases and J lost 7, with 5 bases in between. Germline V lookup: CDR1 SEHNR, CDR2 FQNEAQ (reference sequence). The CDR3 sequence is 11 residues long. The DNA of the CDR3 is TGTGCCAGCAGCAGAGGTGAAAAACTGTTTTTT. Protein product: CASSRGEKLFF.

The CDR3 DNA follows: TGCGCCAGCAAAAGAGAAACGAACACTGAAGCTTTCTTT. As protein: CASKRETNTEAFF. The rearrangement uses TRBV5-1 and TRBJ1-1; D gene uncertain. There are 13 residues in the CDR3. The V gene's germline CDR1 is SGHRS and CDR2 YFSETQ. The V end was cut by 6 bases, the J end by 1 base, with 10 bases between. The whole variable domain, remainder taken from reference TRBV5-1 and TRBJ1-1, is KAGVTQTPRYLIKTRGQQVTLSCSPISGHRSVSWYQQTPGQGLQFLFEYFSETQRNKGNFPGRFSGRQFSNSRSEMNVSTLELGDSALYLCASKRETNTEAFFGQGTRLTVV.

V gene TRBV4-2 combines with J gene TRBJ2-7, with 9 bases aligning to TRBD2. V lost 0 bases, J lost 2 bases, and 5 bases stayed unmatched. Germline V gives CDR1 LGHNA, CDR2 YNFKEQ. The CDR3 totals 16 residues. This CDR3 reads CASSQDLTSGPYEQYF. In nucleotides, the CDR3 is TGTGCCAGCAGCCAAGATCTGACTAGCGGACCCTACGAGCAGTACTTC.

This clone came up once. This chain connects TRBV5-4 to TRBJ2-3, with 7 bases that match TRBD2. This CDR3 has 15 amino acids. CDR1 and CDR2 from the germline V gene are SGHNT and YYREEE (reference sequence). V lost 0 bases to trimming and J lost 5 bases; unmatched junction nucleotides: 6. CDR3 nucleotide sequence: TGTGCCAGCAGCTTGGAGGCGGGAGTAGGAGATACGCAGTATTTT. This encodes CASSLEAGVGDTQYF.

The chain is built from TRBV5-1 and TRBJ1-3; possibly TRBD1 for D (6 bases). Germline V gives CDR1 SGHRS, CDR2 YFSETQ. Trimming took 4 bases from V and 0 from J, leaving 11 bases between them. This CDR3 spans 15 amino acids. Written as DNA, the CDR3 is TGCGCCAGCAGCGGGGGGCAGAGCTCTGGAAACACCATATATTTT. This codes for CASSGGQSSGNTIYF.

The gene calls are TRBV6-2 or TRBV6-3 and TRBJ2-7; 9 positions agree with TRBD2. The CDR3 is made up of 15 amino acids. Germline V lookup: CDR1 MNHEY, CDR2 SVGEGT. J gave up 0 bases and V 3 bases, and 3 bases lay outside the gene matches. The CDR3 protein is CASSYRLADSYEQYF. CDR3 sequence (DNA): TGTGCCAGCAGTTATAGACTAGCGGACTCCTACGAGCAGTACTTC.

The chain is built from TRBV27 and TRBJ2-1, with D tentatively TRBD2 (5 bases). V was pared by 6 bases and J by 0 bases, with 9 bases between. Germline V lookup: CDR1 MNHEY, CDR2 SMNVEV (reference sequence). The length of the CDR3 is 14 residues. In DNA, the CDR3 is TGTGCCAGCAGACCGGGGAACTCCTACAATGAGCAGTTCTTC. Translating gives CASRPGNSYNEQFF.

The chain links TRBV5-4 to TRBJ2-3; 10 positions agree with TRBD2. The germline V gene has CDR1 SGHNT and CDR2 YYREEE (reference sequence). This CDR3 has 16 amino acids. Trimming took 7 bases from V and 6 from J; bases not matched to a gene: 14. In DNA form, the CDR3 reads TGTGCCAGCTGGGAGCGGGAGGGCCCGGGAGGGGATACGCAGTATTTT. Translated: CASWEREGPGGDTQYF.

This clone was observed once. This chain joins TRBV6-5 and TRBJ1-1, with TRBD1 matching over 7 bases. Looked up from germline, CDR1 is MNHEY and CDR2 is SVGAGI. J gave up 6 bases and V 6 bases, and 10 bases lay outside the gene matches. This CDR3 contains 14 residues. CDR3 coding DNA: TGTGCCAGCAGCCCACCCGTTGGACAGGCTGAAGCTTTCTTT. Translation gives CASSPPVGQAEAFF.

V usage is TRBV4-1 and J usage is TRBJ1-1; D is perhaps TRBD1 (5 bases). Trimming took 3 bases from V and 1 from J, leaving 12 bases between them. Germline CDR1 reads MGHRA; CDR2 reads YSYEKL. The CDR3 runs to 15 residues. The CDR3: CASSHRQGQNTEAFF. In nucleotides, the CDR3 is TGCGCCAGCAGCCATCGGCAAGGACAGAACACTGAAGCTTTCTTT.

The rearrangement links TRBV19 to TRBJ2-5; D gene ambiguous. Germline loops: CDR1 LNHDA, CDR2 SQIVND (reference sequence). V lost 5 bases to trimming and J lost 1 base, with 11 bases between them. The CDR3 is 14 amino acids. The CDR3 sequence: CASSQRHFQETQYF. The CDR3 DNA reads as TGTGCCAGTAGTCAGCGCCACTTCCAAGAGACCCAGTACTTC.

The chain couples TRBV7-8 to TRBJ2-1; 8 bases align to TRBD2. There are 18 residues in the CDR3. Germline V gene lookup returns CDR1 SGHVS and CDR2 FQNEAQ. Unmatched junction bases numbered 8, after V lost 1 base and J lost 0 bases. In DNA, the CDR3 is TGTGCCAGCAGCTTAGGGTCAGGCGGGAGGAGCTCCTACAATGAGCAGTTCTTC. Its protein product is CASSLGSGGRSSYNEQFF.

This clone has only one observation. This sample also contains other DNA sequences that code for the same CDR3. J is TRBJ1-3 and V is TRBV6-5; a possible D gene is TRBD1 (5 bases). Trimming stripped 2 bases from V and 2 bases from J, with 7 bases between. CDR1 is MNHEY, CDR2 SVGAGI, per germline. The CDR3 sequence is 14 residues long. The CDR3: CASSYGGAGNTIYF. CDR3 sequence (DNA): TGTGCCAGCAGTTACGGGGGGGCTGGAAACACCATATATTTT.

This sequence joins TRBV30 and TRBJ2-5, with TRBD2 matching 13 bases. The V gene end was trimmed by 3 bases and the J gene end by 3 bases; junction bases not matched to a gene: 10. CDR1 is GTSNPN, CDR2 SVGIG, per germline (reference sequence). CDR3 length equals 17 residues. Here the CDR3 DNA reads TGTGCCTGGAGCCTAACCCGGACTAGCGGGAGCGAAGAGACCCAGTACTTC. Amino acid sequence: CAWSLTRTSGSEETQYF.

The V and J genes are TRBV2 and TRBJ2-7; 7 bases map to TRBD1. J lost 6 bases, V lost 4 bases, and 6 bases had no gene match. Germline V lookup: CDR1 SNHLY, CDR2 FYNNEI. CDR3 length: 13 amino acids. The CDR3 nucleotides read TGTGCCAGCAGTGGTTGGACAGGAGGCGAGCAGTACTTC. Translating it yields CASSGWTGGEQYF.

This rearrangement joins TRBV29-1 to TRBJ1-3; D may be TRBD1 (6 bases). This CDR3 is built from 13 residues. CDR1 and CDR2 from the germline V gene are SQVTM and ANQGSEA. Deletions cut 6 bases from V and 0 bases from J, with 9 bases between. Here the CDR3 reads CSVADSSGNTIYF. The DNA of the CDR3 is TGCAGCGTAGCGGACAGCTCTGGAAACACCATATATTTT.